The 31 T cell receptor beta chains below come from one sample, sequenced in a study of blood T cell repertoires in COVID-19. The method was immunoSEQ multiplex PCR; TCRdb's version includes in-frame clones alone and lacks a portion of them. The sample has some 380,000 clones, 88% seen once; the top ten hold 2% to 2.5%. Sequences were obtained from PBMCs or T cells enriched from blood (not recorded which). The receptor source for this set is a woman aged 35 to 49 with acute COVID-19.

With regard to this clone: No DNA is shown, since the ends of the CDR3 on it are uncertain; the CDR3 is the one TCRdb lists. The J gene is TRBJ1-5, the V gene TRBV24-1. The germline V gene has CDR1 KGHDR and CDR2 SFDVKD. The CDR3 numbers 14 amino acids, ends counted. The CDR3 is CATSSSGSNQPQHF.

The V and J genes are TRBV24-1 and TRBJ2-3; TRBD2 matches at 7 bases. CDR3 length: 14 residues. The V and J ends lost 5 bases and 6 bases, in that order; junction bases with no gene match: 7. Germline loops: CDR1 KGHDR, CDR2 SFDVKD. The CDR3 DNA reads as TGTGCCACCAGTGGCGCAGACGGGGGGGATACGCAGTATTTT. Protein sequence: CATSGADGGDTQYF.

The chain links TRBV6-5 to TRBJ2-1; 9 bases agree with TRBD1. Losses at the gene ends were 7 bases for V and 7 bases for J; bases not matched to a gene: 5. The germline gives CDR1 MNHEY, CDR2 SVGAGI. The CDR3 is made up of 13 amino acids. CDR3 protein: CASTRDRDNEQFF. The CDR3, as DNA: TGTGCCAGCACCCGGGACAGGGATAATGAGCAGTTCTTC.

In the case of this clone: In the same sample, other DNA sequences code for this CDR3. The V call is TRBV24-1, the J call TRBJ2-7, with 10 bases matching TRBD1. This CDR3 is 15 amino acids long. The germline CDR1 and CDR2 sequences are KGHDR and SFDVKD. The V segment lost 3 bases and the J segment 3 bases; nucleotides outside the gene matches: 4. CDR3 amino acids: CATSDPGQGSYEQYF. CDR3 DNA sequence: TGTGCCACCAGTGATCCGGGACAGGGGAGCTACGAGCAGTACTTC.

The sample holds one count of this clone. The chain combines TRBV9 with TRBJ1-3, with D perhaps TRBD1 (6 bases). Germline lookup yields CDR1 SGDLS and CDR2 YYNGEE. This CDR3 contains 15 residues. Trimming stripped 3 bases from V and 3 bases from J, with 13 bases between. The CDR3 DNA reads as TGTGCCAGCAGCGAGGGGACAAGTGATGGAAACACCATATATTTT. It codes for CASSEGTSDGNTIYF.

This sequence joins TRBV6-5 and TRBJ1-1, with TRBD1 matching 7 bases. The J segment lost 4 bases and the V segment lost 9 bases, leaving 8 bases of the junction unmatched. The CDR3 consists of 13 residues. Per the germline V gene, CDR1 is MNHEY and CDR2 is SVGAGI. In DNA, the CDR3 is TGTGCCAGTGATGAACAGGGGCGCACTGAAGCTTTCTTT. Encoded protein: CASDEQGRTEAFF.

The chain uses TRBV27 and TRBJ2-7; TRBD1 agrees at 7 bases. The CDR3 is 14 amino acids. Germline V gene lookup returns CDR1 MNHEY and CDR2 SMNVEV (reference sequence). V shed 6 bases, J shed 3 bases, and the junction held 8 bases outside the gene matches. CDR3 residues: CASRGTVPGYEQYF. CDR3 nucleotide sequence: TGTGCCAGCAGGGGGACAGTCCCCGGCTACGAGCAGTACTTC.

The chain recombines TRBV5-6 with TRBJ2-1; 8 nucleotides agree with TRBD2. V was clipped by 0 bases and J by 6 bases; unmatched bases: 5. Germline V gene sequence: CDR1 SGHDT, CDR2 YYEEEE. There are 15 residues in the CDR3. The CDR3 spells CASSLVGGAINEQFF. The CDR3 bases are TGTGCCAGCAGCTTGGTCGGGGGGGCAATCAATGAGCAGTTCTTC.

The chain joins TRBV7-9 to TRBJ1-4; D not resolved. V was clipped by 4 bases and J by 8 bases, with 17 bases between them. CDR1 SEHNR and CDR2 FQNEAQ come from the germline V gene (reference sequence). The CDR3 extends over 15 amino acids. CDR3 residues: CASSSSPGEREKLFF. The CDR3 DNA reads TGTGCCAGCAGCTCCAGCCCGGGTGAGCGGGAAAAACTGTTTTTT.

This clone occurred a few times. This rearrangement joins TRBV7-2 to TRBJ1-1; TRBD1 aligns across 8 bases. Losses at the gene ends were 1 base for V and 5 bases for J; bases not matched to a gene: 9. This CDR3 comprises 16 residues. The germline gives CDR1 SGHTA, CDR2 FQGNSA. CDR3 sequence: CASSLGIDRGITEAFF. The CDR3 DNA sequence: TGTGCCAGCAGCTTAGGGATCGACAGGGGAATTACTGAAGCTTTCTTT.

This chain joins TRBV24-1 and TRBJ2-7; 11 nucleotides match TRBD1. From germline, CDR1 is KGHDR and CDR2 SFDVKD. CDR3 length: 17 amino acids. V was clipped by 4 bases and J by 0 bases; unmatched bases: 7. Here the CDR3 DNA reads TGTGCCACCAGTGACCTACCCGGGACAGGGGGCTCCTACGAGCAGTACTTC. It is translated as CATSDLPGTGGSYEQYF.

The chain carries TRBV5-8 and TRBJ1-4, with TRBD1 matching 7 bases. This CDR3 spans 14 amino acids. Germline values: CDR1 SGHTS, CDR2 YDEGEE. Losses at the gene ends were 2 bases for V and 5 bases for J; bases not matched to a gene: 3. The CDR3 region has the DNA TGTGCCAGCAGCTTTGACAGGGCGAATGAAAAACTGTTTTTT. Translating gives CASSFDRANEKLFF.

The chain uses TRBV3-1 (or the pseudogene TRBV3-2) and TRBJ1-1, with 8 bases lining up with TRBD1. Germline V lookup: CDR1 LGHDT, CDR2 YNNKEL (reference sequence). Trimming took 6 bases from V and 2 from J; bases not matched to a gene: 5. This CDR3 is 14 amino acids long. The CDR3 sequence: CASRSDRVNTEAFF. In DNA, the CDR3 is TGTGCCAGCAGATCGGACAGGGTAAACACTGAAGCTTTCTTT.

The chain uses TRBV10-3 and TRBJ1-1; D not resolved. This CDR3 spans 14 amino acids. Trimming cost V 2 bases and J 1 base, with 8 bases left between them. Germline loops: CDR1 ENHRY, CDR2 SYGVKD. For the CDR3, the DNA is TGTGCCATCAGTGAGAGGAGGGAGAACACTGAAGCTTTCTTT. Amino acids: CAISERRENTEAFF.

CDR3 sequence reads: CASSYSIAGTDTQYF. The CDR3 nucleotides are TGTGCCAGCAGTTACTCGATTGCGGGCACAGATACGCAGTATTTT. This rearrangement joins TRBV6-5 to TRBJ2-3; D remains ambiguous. The CDR3 loop spans 15 amino acids. In germline, CDR1 is MNHEY, CDR2 SVGAGI. V shed 0 bases and J shed 1 base, with 8 bases lying between them.

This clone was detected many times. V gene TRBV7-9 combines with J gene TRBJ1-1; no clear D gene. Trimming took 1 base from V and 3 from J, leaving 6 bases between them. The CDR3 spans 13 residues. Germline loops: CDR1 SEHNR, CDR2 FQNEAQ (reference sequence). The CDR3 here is CASSLVADTEAFF. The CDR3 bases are TGTGCCAGCAGCTTAGTGGCGGACACTGAAGCTTTCTTT. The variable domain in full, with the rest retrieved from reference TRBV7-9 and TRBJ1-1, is DTGVSQNPRHKITKRGQNVTFRCDPISEHNRLYWYRQTLGQGPEFLTYFQNEAQLEKSRLLSDRFSAERPKGSFSTLEIQRTEQGDSAMYLCASSLVADTEAFFGQGTRLTVV.

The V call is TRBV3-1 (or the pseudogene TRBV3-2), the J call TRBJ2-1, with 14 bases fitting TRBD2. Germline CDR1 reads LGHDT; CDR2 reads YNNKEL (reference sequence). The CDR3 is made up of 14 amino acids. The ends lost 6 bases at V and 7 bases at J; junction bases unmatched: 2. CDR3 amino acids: CASSRLAGGNEQFF. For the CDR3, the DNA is TGTGCCAGCAGTCGACTAGCGGGGGGGAATGAGCAGTTCTTC.

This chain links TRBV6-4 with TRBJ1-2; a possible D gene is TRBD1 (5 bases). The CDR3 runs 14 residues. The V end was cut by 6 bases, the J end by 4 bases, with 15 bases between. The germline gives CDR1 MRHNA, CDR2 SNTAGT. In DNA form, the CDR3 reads TGTGCCAGCAGCGAAATAGGGACTCCCTATGGCTACACCTTC. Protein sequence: CASSEIGTPYGYTF.

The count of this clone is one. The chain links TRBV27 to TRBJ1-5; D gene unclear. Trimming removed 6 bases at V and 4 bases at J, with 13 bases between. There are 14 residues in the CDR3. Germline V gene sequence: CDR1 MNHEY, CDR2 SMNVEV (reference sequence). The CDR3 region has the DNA TGTGCCAGCAGGAGTCTCGGGGAAAATCAGCCCCAGCATTTT. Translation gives CASRSLGENQPQHF.

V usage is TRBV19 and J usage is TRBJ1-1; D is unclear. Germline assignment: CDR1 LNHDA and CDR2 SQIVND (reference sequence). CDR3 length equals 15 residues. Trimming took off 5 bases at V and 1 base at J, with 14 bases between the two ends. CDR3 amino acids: CASSVPGSRNTEAFF. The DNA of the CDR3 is TGTGCCAGTAGTGTGCCCGGGAGCCGGAACACTGAAGCTTTCTTT. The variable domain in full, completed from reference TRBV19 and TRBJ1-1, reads DGGITQSPKYLFRKEGQNVTLSCEQNLNHDAMYWYRQDPGQGLRLIYYSQIVNDFQKGDIAEGYSVSREKKESFPLTVTSAQKNPTAFYLCASSVPGSRNTEAFFGQGTRLTVV.

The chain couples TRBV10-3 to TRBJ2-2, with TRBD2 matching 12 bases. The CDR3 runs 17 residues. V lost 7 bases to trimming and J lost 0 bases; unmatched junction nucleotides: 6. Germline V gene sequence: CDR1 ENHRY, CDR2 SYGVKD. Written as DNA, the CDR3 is TGTGCCATCACTGGGTGGACTAGCGGGGCGAACACCGGGGAGCTGTTTTTT. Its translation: CAITGWTSGANTGELFF.

DNA of the CDR3: TGCGCCAGCAGCTCGGGACTAGCGGATAACACCGGGGAGCTGTTTTTT. It encodes CASSSGLADNTGELFF. The rearrangement uses TRBV5-1 and TRBJ2-2; 11 positions agree with TRBD2. The CDR3 covers 16 residues. The germline V gene encodes CDR1 SGHRS and CDR2 YFSETQ. V lost 3 bases and J lost 2; bases outside the gene matches: 3. The full variable domain, its missing parts supplied by reference TRBV5-1 and TRBJ2-2, is KAGVTQTPRYLIKTRGQQVTLSCSPISGHRSVSWYQQTPGQGLQFLFEYFSETQRNKGNFPGRFSGRQFSNSRSEMNVSTLELGDSALYLCASSSGLADNTGELFFGEGSRLTVL.

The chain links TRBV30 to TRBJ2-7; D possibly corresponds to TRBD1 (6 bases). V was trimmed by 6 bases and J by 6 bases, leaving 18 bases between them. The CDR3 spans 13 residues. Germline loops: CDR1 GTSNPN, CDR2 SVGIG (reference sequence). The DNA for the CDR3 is TGTGCCTGTCCTGGTCCAGGGGCCACCGAGCAGTACTTC. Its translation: CACPGPGATEQYF.

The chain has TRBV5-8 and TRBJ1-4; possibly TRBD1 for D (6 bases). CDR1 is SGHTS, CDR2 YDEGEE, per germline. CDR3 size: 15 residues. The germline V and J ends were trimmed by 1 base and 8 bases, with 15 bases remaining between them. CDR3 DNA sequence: TGTGCCAGCAGCTTGTTCGGGGGGCGGAACGAAAAACTGTTTTTT. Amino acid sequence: CASSLFGGRNEKLFF. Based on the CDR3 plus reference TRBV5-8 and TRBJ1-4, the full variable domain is EAGVTQSPTHLIKTRGQQATLRCSPISGHTSVYWYQQALGLGLQFLLWYDEGEERNRGNFPPRFSGRQFPNYSSELNVNALELEDSALYLCASSLFGGRNEKLFFGSGTQLSVL.

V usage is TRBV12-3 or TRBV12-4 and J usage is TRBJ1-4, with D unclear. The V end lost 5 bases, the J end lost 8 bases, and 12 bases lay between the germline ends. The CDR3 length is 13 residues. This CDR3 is CASSLGVEEKLFF. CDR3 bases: TGTGCCAGCAGTCTCGGGGTAGAGGAAAAACTGTTTTTT.

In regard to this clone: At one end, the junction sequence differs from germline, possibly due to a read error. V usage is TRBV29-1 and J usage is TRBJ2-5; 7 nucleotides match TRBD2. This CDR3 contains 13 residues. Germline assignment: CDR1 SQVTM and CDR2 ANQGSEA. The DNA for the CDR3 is TGCAGCGTGGAAGGACTAGACCAAGAGACCCAGTACTTC. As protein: CSVEGLDQETQYF.

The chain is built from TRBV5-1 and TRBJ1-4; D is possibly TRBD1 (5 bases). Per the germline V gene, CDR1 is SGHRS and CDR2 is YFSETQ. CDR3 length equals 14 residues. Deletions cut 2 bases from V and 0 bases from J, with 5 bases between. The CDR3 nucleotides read TGCGCCAGCAGCTTCAGGGCAACTAATGAAAAACTGTTTTTT. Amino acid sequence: CASSFRATNEKLFF.

The CDR3 here is CASSDRVDVTGELFF. The CDR3 bases are TGTGCCAGCAGTGACAGGGTAGATGTCACCGGGGAGCTGTTTTTT. The chain employs TRBV25-1 and TRBJ2-2; weak D call: TRBD1 (5 bases). V was pared by 3 bases and J by 4 bases, with 12 bases between. Germline CDR1 reads MGHDK; CDR2 reads SYGVNS. The CDR3 runs to 15 residues.

The CDR3 here is CASRESWVYSNQPQHF. The CDR3 region has the DNA TGTGCCAGCAGGGAATCGTGGGTTTATAGCAATCAGCCCCAGCATTTT. V usage is TRBV19 and J usage is TRBJ1-5, with D possibly TRBD1 on 5 matching bases. Germline V gene sequence: CDR1 LNHDA, CDR2 SQIVND (reference sequence). V lost 9 bases to trimming and J lost 0 bases, with 18 bases between them. This CDR3 spans 16 amino acids.

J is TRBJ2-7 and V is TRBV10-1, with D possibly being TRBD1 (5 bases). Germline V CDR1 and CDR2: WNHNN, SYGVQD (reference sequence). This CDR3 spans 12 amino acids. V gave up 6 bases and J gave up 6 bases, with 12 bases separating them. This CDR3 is CASSQGRLEQYF. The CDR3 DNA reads TGCGCCAGCAGCCAGGGCCGTCTCGAGCAGTACTTC.

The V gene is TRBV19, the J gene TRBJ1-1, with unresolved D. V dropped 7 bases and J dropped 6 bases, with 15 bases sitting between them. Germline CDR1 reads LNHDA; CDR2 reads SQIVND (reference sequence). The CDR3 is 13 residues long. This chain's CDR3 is CASTNRRAAEAFF. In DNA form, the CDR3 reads TGTGCCAGTACCAATAGGAGGGCAGCTGAAGCTTTCTTT.